This T cell receptor beta chain was identified in a study of shared clonotypes between healthy human individuals (TCRdb year 2020). In the study overall: The cohort included three men and two women between 18 and 49 years of age. For each donor, three plates each were used for CD4 naive and CD4 memory, two plates were used for CD8 naive, and one plate was used for CD8 memory. Blood TCR repertoires of four to six healthy adults were deeply sequenced to estimate repertoire size and the extent of clonotype sharing between individuals. Libraries were prepared and TCR repertoires were sequenced by different laboratories using diverse techniques, in order to increase sequencing depth and limit assay-specific biases. Per donor, leukapheresis produced somewhere between about 0.85 and 8.9 billion PBMCs.

On this clone itself: Its antigen is unknown. Base qualities are not provided; no much larger clone lies one nucleotide away.

CD8 naive samples were CD45RO-negative cells positively selected for CCR7, giving a CD45RA+CCR7+ population that excluded TemRA cells. The donors were healthy, HIV-negative adults who had no recently reported acute infections or vaccinations. Only Caucasian adults living in Nashville, Tennessee, USA were represented among the donors. Blood was obtained by leukapheresis, after which PBMCs were separated by Ficoll-Histopaque density gradient centrifugation and cryopreserved in liquid nitrogen vapor phase. Analytical flow cytometry was used to check the purity and quantity of every magnetically sorted T cell population. From each sorted fraction, genomic DNA was isolated and quantified by UV absorbance on a Nanodrop 2000c. TCR CDR3 regions were amplified from genomic DNA by multiplex PCR using the deep immunoSEQ assay. For each cell subset, the extracted genomic DNA was distributed evenly across all wells of several immunoSEQ 96-well plates, and each plate served as one replicate. For sorted subsets, roughly 190 ng of genomic DNA, equivalent to 25,000 to 30,000 T cell genomes, went into each replicate PCR. The purified libraries were quantified using a Qubit 3.0 fluorometer, sized with a Bioanalyzer 2100, and then quantified again using the KAPA Library Quantification kit. Each immunoSEQ 96-well plate was sequenced on its own single-read 150-cycle Illumina NextSeq 550 flow cell. The paper's processing steps were these. The immunoSEQ output contained only junctional sequences without quality scores, so filtering could not match that applied to full-length reads. To assign V/J genes and CDR3, sequences were annotated using PyIR, a Python wrapper for IgBLAST v1.9, with IMGT germline references. Any read was removed if the V/J assignment was weak (E-value above 1e-6), the CDR3 was missing, or the read contained stop codons, out-of-frame junctions, or ambiguous translated residues. V3J clonotypes were defined as sequences sharing an identical inferred V gene, J gene, and CDR3 amino acid sequence. Percentage overlap between repertoires was computed as shared unique clonotypes divided by the size of the smaller repertoire. Three approaches were used to assess repertoire richness: RTK rarefaction, the Chao1 estimator, and Recon v2.1 estimates of unobserved clonotypes. For all TCRbeta clonotypes obtained by the gDNA method from four donors, generation probabilities were computed with OLGA. As stored in TCRdb, this immuneACCESS dataset retains in-frame rearrangements with V and J assigned. A fraction of the clones does not appear; measured against another copy, unresolved V genes explain less than half of the discrepancy, and the remainder lacks a known reason. V and J calls and clone size are given by that table; D and trimming were obtained from the DNA. This sample holds about 1,900,000 clones; 85% to 95% were observed only once. The ten largest clones capture approximately 1.2% of the sample.

What the authors observed across the whole study: Naive subsets generally had larger estimated clonotype richness than memory subsets did. Only blood was sampled, and tissue TCR repertoires likely differ from those in blood. Pairwise subsampling led to the expectation that sequencing depth would affect the degree of clonotype sharing among donors. Across a handful of donors, about 5% of naive CD4, approximately 3.6% of naive CD8, 2.3% of memory CD4, and 0.4% to 0.45% of memory CD8 clonotypes were shared. The small number of donors limited the genetic and exposure-history diversity represented. Even with the large sequencing depth, rarefaction of the sorted-subset datasets indicated that sequencing was incomplete. Clonotypes shared by all four sorted-subset donors showed higher generation probabilities than non-shared clonotypes.

The sequencing sample was made of naive CD8+ T cells sorted from blood. The cell subset or site tag for this specimen amounts to: CD45RA+CCR7+. The receptor's source is a man between 18 and 29 years old in good health.

The CDR3 reads as follows: CASSWTEYTEAFF. The DNA sequence is TGTGCCAGTAGTTGGACCGAGTACACTGAAGCTTTCTTT. This sequence uses TRBV19 and TRBJ1-1, with no reliable assignment of the D segment. The CDR3, from cysteine to phenylalanine, totals 13 residues. CDR3 DNA is the only sequence kept; it has 39 bases, read in frame from the first base. The germline V gene (reference sequence) supplies CDR1 LNHDA and CDR2 SQIVND. The junction carries 10 bases between V and J, which are trimmed by 5 bases and 3 bases respectively.